Below are 15 T cell receptor beta chains sequenced from a single sample in a study of T cells in Graves' hyperthyroidism and ophthalmopathy. The CDR3 regions of TCR beta were amplified from RNA transcripts. A set of HTBI primers served as the primers for a first-round RT-PCR of the TCR CDR3. TCRdb independently ran MiXCR on the multiplex PCR reads; one entry per CDR3 protein. The table lists 700,000 or so distinct CDR3 sequences, over 15% of them singletons, with roughly 8% in the top ten. Specimen: blood. The receptors were sampled from a young man with Graves' hyperthyroidism.

This clonotype was recorded many times. This chain uses TRBV6-1 with TRBJ1-2; D is uncertain. The CDR3 is made up of 13 amino acids. Looked up from germline, CDR1 is MNHNS and CDR2 is SASEGT. V gave up 6 bases and J gave up 5 bases, with 13 bases separating them. The CDR3 loop reads CASSVTGGYGYTF. The CDR3, as DNA: TGTGCCAGCAGCGTTACGGGAGGGTATGGCTACACCTTC.

In its sample, this clonotype was seen a few times. CDR3 bases: TGTGCCAGTGCGCCGGAGGCGGGAGGCTACAATGAGCAGTTCTTC. It codes for CASAPEAGGYNEQFF. V usage is TRBV7-6 and J usage is TRBJ2-1, with 8 bases matching TRBD2. CDR3 length: 15 amino acids. Germline V CDR1 and CDR2: SGHVS, FNYEAQ. With V trimmed by 9 bases and J by 3 bases, 10 bases remained unmatched.

This clonotype was detected ten times or more. The chain is built from TRBV20-1 and TRBJ2-7, with 9 bases that match TRBD2. CDR3 length equals 14 residues. Germline CDR1 reads DFQATT; CDR2 reads SNEGSKA (reference sequence). Unmatched junction bases numbered 6, after V lost 5 bases and J lost 1 base. This CDR3 reads CSAELAGRSYEQYF. In nucleotides, the CDR3 is TGCAGTGCTGAGCTAGCGGGACGATCCTACGAGCAGTACTTC.

The J gene is TRBJ2-4, the V gene TRBV30; the D gene is possibly TRBD2 (6 bases). Between the trimmed V and J ends, which lost 0 bases and 6 bases, there was a span of 9 bases. This CDR3 comprises 13 residues. Germline CDR1 is GTSNPN and CDR2 is SVGIG (reference sequence). CDR3 region: CAWSVGGPNIQYF. The DNA for the CDR3 is TGTGCCTGGAGTGTCGGGGGACCAAACATTCAGTACTTC.

This clonotype showed up just a few times. V gene TRBV6-2 or TRBV6-3 combines with J gene TRBJ2-1; D call uncertain. V lost 6 bases and J lost 9, with 18 bases in between. Germline V gives CDR1 MNHEY, CDR2 SVGEGT. The length of the CDR3 is 14 residues. Here the CDR3 DNA reads TGTGCCAGCAGCCTGAATTTCGGGCACATTGAGCAGTTCTTC. Protein: CASSLNFGHIEQFF.

At least ten counts were recorded for this clonotype. The chain couples TRBV29-1 to TRBJ1-2, with 8 bases matching TRBD1. This CDR3 has 13 amino acids. Germline V CDR1 and CDR2: SQVTM, ANQGSEA. V was pared by 2 bases and J by 3 bases, with 2 bases of the junction left unmatched. The CDR3: CSVELQGDYGYTF. In nucleotides, the CDR3 is TGCAGCGTTGAATTACAGGGGGACTATGGCTACACCTTC.

The chain recombines TRBV28 with TRBJ2-5; the D gene is possibly TRBD2 (5 bases). Trimming removed 5 bases at V and 2 bases at J, with 15 bases between. CDR3 size: 15 residues. The germline CDR1 and CDR2 sequences are MDHEN and SYDVKM. This chain's CDR3 is CASSPPEGGQETQYF. For the CDR3, the DNA is TGTGCCAGCAGTCCGCCTGAGGGCGGTCAAGAGACCCAGTACTTC.

This clonotype was found many times. The V call is TRBV5-6, the J call TRBJ1-2, with 7 bases matching TRBD1. V gave up 6 bases and J gave up 3 bases; unmatched junction bases: 5. The CDR3 length is 13 residues. Germline CDR1 and CDR2: SGHDT and YYEEEE. DNA for the CDR3: TGTGCCAGCATCGACGGGACAGACTATGGCTACACCTTC. It translates to CASIDGTDYGYTF.

This clonotype was recorded at least ten times. The V call is TRBV11-2, the J call TRBJ2-7; no reliable D call. CDR1 and CDR2 (germline): SGHAT, FQNNGV. The V gene lost 0 bases and the J gene lost 0 bases, with 9 bases spanning the gap. The CDR3 contains 15 residues. The DNA for the CDR3 is TGTGCCAGCAGCTTAGATGGGTACAGCTCCTACGAGCAGTACTTC. Amino acids: CASSLDGYSSYEQYF.

J is TRBJ2-3 and V is TRBV11-2, with TRBD2 matching over 8 bases. The CDR3 is 17 amino acids. Germline CDR1 is SGHAT and CDR2 is FQNNGV. Unmatched junction bases numbered 14, after V lost 5 bases and J lost 4 bases. The CDR3: CASSTTPGLEWADTQYF. Here the CDR3 DNA reads TGTGCCAGCAGCACAACTCCGGGACTAGAATGGGCAGATACGCAGTATTTT.

This chain connects TRBV6-1 to TRBJ1-4; 9 bases are a match to TRBD1. J gave up 10 bases and V 3 bases, and 9 bases lay outside the gene matches. The CDR3 extends over 15 amino acids. Germline CDR1 and CDR2: MNHNS and SASEGT. The CDR3 is CASSDMGQGAGKLFF. In DNA form, the CDR3 reads TGTGCCAGCAGTGATATGGGACAGGGAGCCGGAAAACTGTTTTTT.

Notes on this clonotype: This may stem from a read error, because a much larger clone lies one nucleotide away. This chain connects TRBV18 to TRBJ1-1, with 10 bases that match TRBD1. Germline V gene sequence: CDR1 KGHSH, CDR2 LQKENI. There are 16 residues in the CDR3. The trim removed 8 bases at V and 0 bases at J, leaving 9 bases unmatched. CDR3 in DNA: TGTGCCAGCCCACTGAGGACAGGGGGATTGAACACTGAAGCTTTCTTT. It specifies CASPLRTGGLNTEAFF.

This clonotype has only one observation. A much larger clone differs from this one at a single base, so this may be a read error. In this CDR3 the conserved last residue, phenylalanine or tryptophan, is missing, so a read error is likely. The rearrangement links TRBV11-1 to TRBJ1-1; 7 bases are a match to TRBD1. Germline-derived CDR1 and CDR2 are SGHAT and FQDESV (reference sequence). The ends lost 4 bases at V and 2 bases at J; junction bases unmatched: 1. CDR3 length: 13 amino acids. This chain's CDR3 is CASSWDRNTEAFL. CDR3 sequence (DNA): TGTGCCAGCAGCTGGGACAGAAACACTGAAGCTTTCCTT.

The table lists this clonotype with a few counts. The rearrangement joins TRBV19 to TRBJ2-6; 8 bases align to TRBD2. The length of the CDR3 is 15 residues. V was pared by 7 bases and J by 0 bases, with 2 bases of the junction left unmatched. CDR1 is LNHDA and CDR2 is SQIVND in the germline V gene (reference sequence). The DNA for the CDR3 is TGTGCCAGTATACGGGGGGGCTCTGGGGCCAACGTCCTGACTTTC. Translating it yields CASIRGGSGANVLTF.

This clonotype was seen more than once but under ten times. J is TRBJ2-2 and V is TRBV11-2; perhaps D is TRBD1 or TRBD2 (5 bases each). The V and J ends lost 6 bases and 6 bases respectively, with 14 bases between them. Per germline, CDR1 SGHAT and CDR2 FQNNGV. This CDR3 spans 14 amino acids. The CDR3 bases are TGTGCCAGCAGACACCCGGGGCGGGCCGGGGAGCTGTTTTTT. Protein: CASRHPGRAGELFF.